Detailed here is one T cell receptor beta chain. CD8+ and CD4+ T cells from blood underwent TCR beta sequencing. This entry belongs to a study of CD8 T cells in Susac syndrome. Random hexamers were used to reverse transcribe an amount of roughly 0.45 to 1 ug RNA. Coverage of TCR beta CDR3 amplification by immunoSEQ multiplex PCR extended to 54 Vbeta and 13 Jbeta. MiXCR, run by TCRdb on the immunoSEQ multiplex PCR reads, gives a single entry per CDR3 protein. The data hold some 170,000 distinct CDR3 sequences, with roughly 94% observed a single time. Germline-derived CDR1 and CDR2 are SGHRS and YFSETQ. This CDR3 has 12 residues. Trimming removed 6 bases at V and 0 bases at J, with 6 bases between.

This receptor was obtained from a human donor with Susac syndrome. This chain joins TRBV5-1 and TRBJ2-5; D uncertain. The sample consisted of CD4+ T cells from PBMCs. The DNA for the CDR3 is TGCGCCAGCATGGGAAACCAAGAGACCCAGTACTTC. Translation: CASMGNQETQYF.